The 14 T cell receptor beta chains presented below share a single source sample, sequenced in a study of cytomegalovirus exposure and HLA in healthy donors. PCR was performed using 60 Vbeta and 13 Jbeta primers. Data came from immunoSEQ multiplex PCR; TCRdb stores just in-frame clones and leaves some out. The sample comprises under 150,000 clones, 65% to 90% of which are singletons, and about 1.2% rests with the top ten. Sequencing was done on a sample of PBMCs. The source is a girl between 2 and 10 years old in good health and CMV-seronegative.

The rearrangement links TRBV4-1 to TRBJ2-2; 11 bases are a match to TRBD2. Germline CDR1 and CDR2: MGHRA and YSYEKL. V lost 1 base to trimming and J lost 4 bases; unmatched junction nucleotides: 5. There are 17 residues in the CDR3. The CDR3 protein is CASSQVLLAGVTGELFF. The CDR3 nucleotides are TGCGCCAGCAGCCAAGTCTTACTAGCGGGAGTCACCGGGGAGCTGTTTTTT.

This clone was seen once. The limits of the CDR3 on the DNA are not certain, so only TCRdb's listed CDR3 is given. This chain links TRBV7-9 with TRBJ2-2; no DNA check was done on the table's D call, TRBD2. Counting both end residues, the CDR3 totals 18 amino acids. Germline V gene sequence: CDR1 SEHNR, CDR2 FQNEAQ (reference sequence). CDR3 amino acids: CASSLGRSGGLRAGELFF.

The chain links TRBV28 to TRBJ2-7; 10 nucleotides align to TRBD2. Per germline, CDR1 MDHEN and CDR2 SYDVKM. The CDR3 loop spans 16 amino acids. The trim removed 1 base at V and 3 bases at J, leaving 6 bases unmatched. The CDR3 here is CASSLSRTSGDYEQYF. CDR3 in DNA: TGTGCCAGCAGTTTATCCCGGACTAGCGGTGACTACGAGCAGTACTTC.

V is TRBV7-2 and J is TRBJ2-7, with 12 bases fitting TRBD2. With V trimmed by 1 base and J by 7 bases, 2 bases remained unmatched. Germline V lookup: CDR1 SGHTA, CDR2 FQGNSA. This CDR3 is 14 amino acids long. Here the CDR3 reads CASSLGLAGEEQYF. DNA of the CDR3: TGTGCCAGCAGCTTAGGACTAGCGGGAGAGGAGCAGTACTTC.

The rearrangement joins TRBV10-3 to TRBJ2-5; D possibly corresponds to TRBD1 (6 bases). V lost 10 bases and J lost 2, with 11 bases in between. This CDR3 contains 12 residues. Germline assignment: CDR1 ENHRY and CDR2 SYGVKD. The CDR3 DNA reads TGTGCCACGCAGGGGAATCAAGAGACCCAGTACTTC. Protein sequence: CATQGNQETQYF.

V and J are TRBV7-9 and TRBJ2-3, with unresolved D. Germline V CDR1 and CDR2: SEHNR, FQNEAQ (reference sequence). This CDR3 region has 15 residues. V dropped 5 bases and J dropped 0 bases, with 12 bases sitting between them. The CDR3 DNA reads TGTGCCAGCAGCCCAACACGGGTGAGCACAGATACGCAGTATTTT. Protein product: CASSPTRVSTDTQYF.

This rearrangement joins TRBV19 to TRBJ2-7; possible D gene TRBD1, 6 bases. Germline V gene lookup returns CDR1 LNHDA and CDR2 SQIVND (reference sequence). The CDR3 sequence is 16 residues long. Between the trimmed V and J ends, which lost 6 bases and 2 bases, there was a span of 20 bases. The CDR3 sequence: CASSFAAGQTTYEQYF. The CDR3 nucleotides read TGTGCCAGTAGCTTTGCCGCCGGACAGACTACCTACGAGCAGTACTTC.

The chain joins TRBV2 to TRBJ2-7, with D tentatively TRBD1 (6 bases). The CDR3 loop spans 13 amino acids. Per the germline V gene, CDR1 is SNHLY and CDR2 is FYNNEI. Trimming removed 7 bases from V and 0 bases from J, with 10 bases in between. In DNA, the CDR3 is TGTGCCAGCAATACAGGGAACTCCTACGAGCAGTACTTC. Amino acid sequence: CASNTGNSYEQYF.

This clone was found once. The J gene is TRBJ2-2, the V gene TRBV7-2, with D perhaps matching TRBD1 (5 bases). The CDR3 contains 14 residues. V dropped 0 bases and J dropped 3 bases, with 5 bases sitting between them. CDR1 SGHTA and CDR2 FQGNSA come from the germline V gene. CDR3 sequence: CASSLAGHTGELFF. In DNA form, the CDR3 reads TGTGCCAGCAGCTTAGCGGGGCACACCGGGGAGCTGTTTTTT.

This chain connects TRBV2 to TRBJ1-1; 7 bases match TRBD1. Germline CDR1 reads SNHLY; CDR2 reads FYNNEI. This CDR3 is built from 14 residues. V was clipped by 6 bases and J by 6 bases; unmatched bases: 10. The CDR3 protein is CASRIRDRGPEAFF. The CDR3 region has the DNA TGTGCCAGCAGAATAAGGGACAGAGGCCCTGAAGCTTTCTTT.

There are a few counts of this clone. The J gene is TRBJ2-1, the V gene TRBV5-5, with D hard to call. Trimming left V 0 bases short and J 5 bases short, with 9 bases between. Germline V gene data show CDR1 as SGHKS and CDR2 as YYEKEE (reference sequence). The CDR3 length is 14 residues. The CDR3 region has the DNA TGTGCCAGCAGCTTGGCCGGAACAGACAATGAGCAGTTCTTC. Its translation is CASSLAGTDNEQFF.

V usage is TRBV2 and J usage is TRBJ2-3, with 9 bases fitting TRBD2. The germline V gene has CDR1 SNHLY and CDR2 FYNNEI. V was pared by 6 bases and J by 5 bases, with 9 bases of the junction left unmatched. The CDR3 is 15 residues long. CDR3 region: CASRDQAGGGDTQYF. The CDR3 region has the DNA TGTGCCAGCAGAGACCAAGCGGGAGGCGGAGATACGCAGTATTTT.

The chain joins TRBV28 to TRBJ2-1, with 14 positions matching TRBD2. Germline lookup yields CDR1 MDHEN and CDR2 SYDVKM. The CDR3 has 18 amino acids. The junction had 15 bases not matched to a gene; V was cut back by 7 bases and J by 7 bases. CDR3 region: CASTTSGTSGRKGNEQFF. Written as DNA, the CDR3 is TGTGCCAGCACCACATCCGGGACTAGCGGGAGAAAAGGTAATGAGCAGTTCTTC.

This rearrangement joins TRBV25-1 to TRBJ1-5; possibly TRBD1 for D (5 bases). The germline V and J ends were trimmed by 3 bases and 7 bases, with 16 bases remaining between them. CDR1 is MGHDK, CDR2 SYGVNS, per germline. The CDR3 extends over 15 amino acids. For the CDR3, the DNA is TGTGCCAGCAGTGAGGGCAGGGAAAAGGGGCAGCCCCAGCATTTT. This codes for CASSEGREKGQPQHF.